This T cell receptor beta chain derives from a study of beta chain features in type 1 diabetes. Study-level results: A cDNA-based sequencing approach could over-represent cells with high TCR expression. Among patients, naive, central memory and Treg TCRB repertoires appeared more similar than among healthy donors. TCRB CDR3s from Type 1 diabetes patients were moderately but significantly shorter in all four CD4+ subsets.

Sorted populations all exceeded 98% purity. The authors reverse transcribed all of the isolated RNA, so sequencing captured expressed TCRB transcripts. Profiled with immunoSEQ multiplex PCR; TCRdb holds only in-frame clones, not every one. The sample has 600,000 to 700,000 clones; 9.5% to 15% are singletons. Germline CDR1 and CDR2: MDHEN and SYDVKM. V was cut by 2 bases and J by 3 bases, with 5 bases left in between. CDR3 length: 13 amino acids. There are a few counts of this clone. The antigen is undetermined. Sequencing was performed on naive CD4+ T cells from blood. This sequence joins TRBV28 and TRBJ1-5, with D uncertain. This TCR derives from a man aged 25 to 40 with type 1 diabetes. CDR3 coding DNA: TGTGCCAGCAGTTTACAGACCAATCAGCCCCAGCATTTT. Its translation: CASSLQTNQPQHF.